This TCR beta chain was identified in a study of graft-versus-host responses after intestinal transplantation. Study-wide results and limits: Analysis identified GvH clones in recipient marrow, with some appearing first in ileum or blood.

On this clone: Its antigen is currently unknown.

The V and J ends lost 3 bases and 5 bases, in that order; junction bases with no gene match: 10. The length of the CDR3 is 16 residues. CDR1 and CDR2 (germline): SGHAT, FQNNGV. The repertoire was sequenced with immunoSEQ multiplex PCR; TCRdb's copy has only in-frame clones and lacks some. The table lists around 50,000 clones, 80% to 90% of them singletons. The V gene is TRBV11-2, the J gene TRBJ2-5; 9 positions agree with TRBD2. This receptor was taken from a human patient who received an intestinal transplant, so some T cells may come from the graft donor. Here the sequenced sample was PBMCs, taken 26 days after transplant. The chain's CDR3 is CASSFEKREDSETQYF. CDR3 DNA sequence: TGTGCCAGCAGCTTTGAAAAGCGGGAGGATTCGGAGACCCAGTACTTC.